This TCR beta chain was captured by sequencing in a study of immune evolution from preneoplasia to lung adenocarcinoma. As to this clone: Its antigen remains unknown.

Profiled with immunoSEQ multiplex PCR; TCRdb holds only in-frame clones, not every one. This table holds about 1,700 clones, 73% found once. The CDR3 contains 15 residues. With 6 bases clipped from V and 6 bases from J, the junction kept 6 bases outside the gene matches. Germline loops: CDR1 LNHDA, CDR2 SQIVND (reference sequence). Broader study findings: T cell clonality was higher in KRAS-mutant than EGFR-mutant or wild-type nodules.

This clonotype was obtained from a person aged 55-80 years with lung adenocarcinoma. Sequencing was carried out using FFPE minimally invasive lung adenocarcinoma tissue. The rearrangement links TRBV19 to TRBJ2-2; 11 positions agree with TRBD1. This chain's CDR3 is CASRAPGQGAGELFF. The CDR3 coding sequence is TGTGCCAGTAGGGCTCCGGGACAGGGGGCCGGGGAGCTGTTTTTT.